Following are 32 T cell receptor beta chains from one sample sequenced in a study of T-cell memory formation after mild COVID-19. TCRdb ran MiXCR on the 5' RACE reads and lists one entry per CDR3 protein. The table records 350,000 to 450,000 distinct CDR3 sequences, approximately 25% of them present only once. Material: PBMCs or a T cell subset sorted from them (not recorded which). Every receptor here comes from an adult woman who had mild COVID-19 (a few samples of this study predate the infection). Cell type and time point are not known.

This clonotype showed up just a few times. The V and J genes are TRBV13 and TRBJ2-7, with 8 bases aligning to TRBD1. The germline gives CDR1 PRHDT, CDR2 FYEKMQ (reference sequence). This CDR3 has 15 residues. J lost 2 bases, V lost 4 bases, and 7 bases had no gene match. Written as DNA, the CDR3 is TGTGCCAGCAGCTCGCCGGGACAGGTCCCCTACGAGCAGTACTTC. Protein product: CASSSPGQVPYEQYF.

This clonotype appeared a few times. The chain has TRBV10-3 and TRBJ2-7; TRBD1 aligns across 9 bases. With V trimmed by 7 bases and J by 3 bases, 1 base remained unmatched. Germline V lookup: CDR1 ENHRY, CDR2 SYGVKD. This CDR3 has 12 residues. The CDR3 region has the DNA TGTGCCATCACGGACAGGGGCTACGAGCAGTACTTC. Translation gives CAITDRGYEQYF.

This clonotype was seen a handful of times. The chain couples TRBV7-9 to TRBJ2-7; D possibly uses TRBD1 or TRBD2 (6 bases each). Germline V lookup: CDR1 SEHNR, CDR2 FQNEAQ (reference sequence). Deletions cut 4 bases from V and 1 base from J, with 14 bases between. The CDR3 has 15 residues. The CDR3 loop is CASSSIGGASYEQYF. CDR3 nucleotides: TGTGCCAGCAGCTCCATCGGGGGCGCTTCCTACGAGCAGTACTTC.

The CDR3 reads CASSPSGSKRDEQFF. The CDR3 DNA sequence: TGTGCCAGCAGCCCGAGCGGGAGTAAGAGAGATGAGCAGTTCTTC. The chain joins TRBV7-2 to TRBJ2-1; the match to TRBD2 covers 8 bases. After removal of 5 bases from V and 8 bases from J, the junction contained 11 bases not matched to a gene. The CDR3 consists of 15 residues. Germline V gene data show CDR1 as SGHTA and CDR2 as FQGNSA.

The chain joins TRBV19 to TRBJ1-3; possibly TRBD1 for D (6 bases). CDR1 is LNHDA and CDR2 is SQIVND in the germline V gene (reference sequence). Trimming pared 3 bases from V and 0 bases from J, leaving 15 bases between. CDR3 length equals 17 residues. The CDR3 DNA sequence: TGTGCCAGTAGTATGGCGAACAGGGTGTACTCTGGAAACACCATATATTTT. Protein sequence: CASSMANRVYSGNTIYF.

As regards this clonotype: A junction end diverges from the germline sequence, so it may reflect a read error. The chain has TRBV7-7 and TRBJ2-1; 10 bases are a match to TRBD2. Per the germline V gene, CDR1 is SSHAT and CDR2 is FNYEAQ (reference sequence). The CDR3 sequence is 18 residues long. CDR3 DNA sequence: TGTGCTAGCAGCTTAGGGCCCGCCGGACTAGCGGCCCACAATGAGCAGTTCTTC. Protein product: CASSLGPAGLAAHNEQFF.

This clonotype was observed a single time. This chain uses TRBV29-1 with TRBJ1-2; D unclear. CDR1 and CDR2 (germline): SQVTM, ANQGSEA. V gave up 1 base and J gave up 3 bases, with 9 bases separating them. The CDR3 extends over 13 amino acids. The CDR3 DNA follows: TGCAGCGTTGAAGCCCCGTCGGACTATGGCTACACCTTC. As protein: CSVEAPSDYGYTF.

This clonotype has only a few counts. The rearrangement uses TRBV15 and TRBJ2-1, with 16 bases fitting TRBD2. V trimming: 0 bases; J trimming: 2 bases; junction bases outside the gene matches: 1. The CDR3 runs to 18 residues. From germline, CDR1 is LNHNV and CDR2 YYDKDF (reference sequence). The CDR3 is CATSRDGTSGGAYNEQFF. In nucleotides, the CDR3 is TGTGCCACCAGCAGAGATGGGACTAGCGGGGGGGCCTACAATGAGCAGTTCTTC.

A few counts support this clonotype. The rearrangement joins TRBV9 to TRBJ2-2; 9 bases are shared with TRBD1. Trimming at V came to 4 bases and at J to 7 bases, leaving 5 bases not matched to a gene. Germline V gene sequence: CDR1 SGDLS, CDR2 YYNGEE. The CDR3 spans 14 residues. Here the CDR3 reads CASSYRGLNGELFF. DNA for the CDR3: TGTGCCAGCAGCTACAGGGGGCTCAACGGGGAGCTGTTTTTT.

This clonotype came up a few times. Germline and junction disagree at one end, which may indicate a read error. The chain is built from TRBV19 and TRBJ2-3; 8 bases are shared with TRBD2. The CDR3 covers 15 residues. Germline CDR1 LNHDA, CDR2 SQIVND (reference sequence). CDR3 bases: TGTGCCAGTACAGGTCGGCGGGAGGCCACAAATACGCAGTATTTT. Protein product: CASTGRREATNTQYF.

A word on this clonotype: The conserved phenylalanine or tryptophan is not found at the CDR3 terminus, so this likely reflects a read error. No DNA is shown, since the ends of the CDR3 on it are uncertain; the CDR3 is the one TCRdb lists. The chain recombines TRBV7-9 with TRBJ2-1; TRBD1, the table's D call, lacks a check against the DNA. The CDR3 has 13 residues if both end residues are counted. The germline V gene has CDR1 SEHNR and CDR2 FQNEAQ (reference sequence). The CDR3: CASSFPGTKISLI.

The J gene is TRBJ1-1, the V gene TRBV20-1; no clear D gene. Deletions cut 2 bases from V and 2 bases from J, with 15 bases between. This CDR3 is built from 15 residues. Germline CDR1 is DFQATT and CDR2 is SNEGSKA (reference sequence). The CDR3 nucleotides read TGCAGTGCTAGACCTCCTGGCCTCGCCAACACTGAAGCTTTCTTT. Encoded protein: CSARPPGLANTEAFF.

The sample holds one count of this clonotype. J is TRBJ2-5 and V is TRBV29-1; 8 bases are a match to TRBD1. Unmatched junction bases numbered 12, after V lost 7 bases and J lost 5 bases. This CDR3 is built from 14 residues. Germline-derived CDR1 and CDR2 are SQVTM and ANQGSEA. CDR3 loop: CSGGQGYLGETQYF. CDR3 bases: TGCAGCGGCGGACAGGGCTATTTGGGGGAGACCCAGTACTTC.

This clonotype was observed a few times. J is TRBJ1-5 and V is TRBV12-3 or TRBV12-4; D is uncertain. The CDR3 length is 14 residues. Trimming removed 2 bases at V and 3 bases at J, with 8 bases between. CDR3 coding DNA: TGTGCCAGCAGTTTAAGGCGGACCAATCAGCCCCAGCATTTT. It encodes CASSLRRTNQPQHF.

This clonotype was observed a few times. The chain recombines TRBV7-8 with TRBJ2-3; TRBD2 might be the D (6 bases). Germline CDR1 SGHVS, CDR2 FQNEAQ. This CDR3 has 15 amino acids. V lost 1 base and J lost 2, with 10 bases in between. CDR3 loop: CASSLVGGDTDTQYF. CDR3 in DNA: TGTGCCAGCAGCTTAGTCGGAGGGGACACAGATACGCAGTATTTT.

This clonotype showed up just a few times. The chain has TRBV29-1 and TRBJ2-7; 7 positions agree with TRBD1. This CDR3 spans 11 amino acids. The ends lost 6 bases at V and 5 bases at J; junction bases unmatched: 4. CDR1 is SQVTM and CDR2 is ANQGSEA in the germline V gene. CDR3 residues: CSVAGTDEQYF. As DNA, the CDR3 is TGCAGCGTGGCCGGGACAGACGAGCAGTACTTC.

The CDR3 is CASSPPLSGGPSYEQYF. The DNA for the CDR3 is TGTGCCAGCAGCCCGCCTTTGAGCGGGGGACCCTCCTACGAGCAGTACTTC. V gene TRBV7-2 combines with J gene TRBJ2-7; TRBD2 aligns across 8 bases. This CDR3 has 17 amino acids. CDR1 is SGHTA, CDR2 FQGNSA, per germline. V gave up 5 bases and J gave up 0 bases; unmatched junction bases: 12.

This chain connects TRBV29-1 to TRBJ2-1; TRBD1 is a possible D gene (5 bases). This CDR3 is built from 14 residues. Germline V lookup: CDR1 SQVTM, CDR2 ANQGSEA. V lost 3 bases and J lost 1, with 10 bases in between. The CDR3 region is CSVEGQGSYNEQFF. CDR3 nucleotides: TGCAGCGTTGAGGGCCAGGGTTCCTACAATGAGCAGTTCTTC.

This clonotype was observed many times. The chain joins TRBV13 to TRBJ2-7; unclear D gene. Trimming shortened V by 5 bases and J by 2 bases, and 7 bases separated the two germline ends. The germline CDR1 and CDR2 sequences are PRHDT and FYEKMQ (reference sequence). CDR3 length: 12 amino acids. The CDR3 sequence is CASSTGTYEQYF. As DNA, the CDR3 is TGTGCCAGCAGCACCGGAACCTACGAGCAGTACTTC.

The chain recombines TRBV4-3 with TRBJ2-1, with D perhaps TRBD1 or TRBD2 (5 bases each). The CDR3 loop spans 15 amino acids. Per germline, CDR1 LGHNA and CDR2 YSLEER. The V end lost 2 bases, the J end lost 10 bases, and 18 bases lay between the germline ends. CDR3 in DNA: TGCGCCAGCAGCCAATCGGGACCCCTCTCCGGGGAGCAGTTCTTC. Protein: CASSQSGPLSGEQFF.

This clonotype was detected a few times. The chain's CDR3 is CASTPWVDGYTF. The CDR3 region has the DNA TGTGCCAGCACTCCTTGGGTGGATGGCTACACCTTC. The chain is built from TRBV12-3 or TRBV12-4 and TRBJ1-2; D not resolved. The CDR3 length is 12 residues. Trimming pared 7 bases from V and 6 bases from J, leaving 12 bases between.

The chain carries TRBV19 and TRBJ2-2; no firm D call. The CDR3 consists of 15 residues. The germline V and J ends were trimmed by 6 bases and 2 bases, with 13 bases remaining between them. Looked up from germline, CDR1 is LNHDA and CDR2 is SQIVND (reference sequence). The CDR3 bases are TGTGCCAGTAGAAGATCCTCGGGCAACACCGGGGAGCTGTTTTTT. Its protein is CASRRSSGNTGELFF. The entire variable domain, with the rest obtained from reference TRBV19 and TRBJ2-2, is as follows: DGGITQSPKYLFRKEGQNVTLSCEQNLNHDAMYWYRQDPGQGLRLIYYSQIVNDFQKGDIAEGYSVSREKKESFPLTVTSAQKNPTAFYLCASRRSSGNTGELFFGEGSRLTVL.

The chain recombines TRBV7-2 with TRBJ2-3; TRBD2 matches 16 bases. J lost 5 bases, V lost 5 bases, and 10 bases had no gene match. Germline V gene lookup returns CDR1 SGHTA and CDR2 FQGNSA. The CDR3 is 18 amino acids. CDR3 DNA sequence: TGTGCCAGCAGCGGACCGGGACTAGCGGGAGGGCCTAGAGATACGCAGTATTTT. Its protein product is CASSGPGLAGGPRDTQYF.

This clonotype was counted many times. The chain recombines TRBV10-3 with TRBJ2-5; tentatively, D is TRBD1 or TRBD2 (5 bases each). CDR1 and CDR2 (germline): ENHRY, SYGVKD. V lost 2 bases, J lost 5 bases, and 12 bases lay in between. The CDR3 has 14 amino acids. The CDR3 reads CAISEGGSGETQYF. CDR3 in DNA: TGTGCCATCAGTGAGGGGGGAAGCGGCGAGACCCAGTACTTC.

This clonotype was picked up a small number of times. J is TRBJ2-1 and V is TRBV12-3 or TRBV12-4; 7 nucleotides agree with TRBD1. CDR3 length: 15 residues. The junction had 7 bases not matched to a gene; V was cut back by 2 bases and J by 6 bases. CDR3 loop: CASSLRQGGGNEQFF. The DNA for the CDR3 is TGTGCCAGCAGTTTACGACAGGGTGGGGGCAATGAGCAGTTCTTC.

DNA of the CDR3: TGTGCCAGCAGCTTCGTTAGGGCGGGCGGGTCCGATGAGCAGTTCTTC. Translating gives CASSFVRAGGSDEQFF. The gene calls are TRBV7-9 and TRBJ2-1; TRBD2 is a possible D gene (5 bases). Trimming shortened V by 3 bases and J by 8 bases, and 20 bases separated the two germline ends. The CDR3 totals 16 residues. Germline loops: CDR1 SEHNR, CDR2 FQNEAQ (reference sequence).

This chain connects TRBV7-9 to TRBJ2-3, with 9 nucleotides matching TRBD2. CDR3 length: 17 residues. Germline assignment: CDR1 SEHNR and CDR2 FQNEAQ (reference sequence). The V and J ends lost 0 bases and 0 bases, in that order; junction bases with no gene match: 4. DNA for the CDR3: TGTGCCAGCAGCTTAGCGCTAGCGGGGACTAGCACAGATACGCAGTATTTT. Translated, it gives CASSLALAGTSTDTQYF.

This clonotype turned up a few times. The chain combines TRBV7-9 with TRBJ1-1; D might be TRBD1 (6 bases). Germline V lookup: CDR1 SEHNR, CDR2 FQNEAQ (reference sequence). This CDR3 is built from 15 residues. The V and J ends lost 2 bases and 0 bases respectively, with 10 bases between them. In DNA, the CDR3 is TGTGCCAGCAGCTTACTCGACAGGATGAACACTGAAGCTTTCTTT. It is translated as CASSLLDRMNTEAFF.

Regarding this clonotype: One junction end does not reproduce the germline sequence, and a read error may be involved. The genes are TRBV7-9 and TRBJ2-1, with TRBD2 matching 14 bases. Per the germline V gene, CDR1 is SEHNR and CDR2 is FQNEAQ (reference sequence). This CDR3 region has 16 residues. The CDR3 nucleotides read TGTGCCAGCAGCTTTCTATCCGGGACTAGCGGGGGCCATGAGCTTTTC. Its protein is CASSFLSGTSGGHELF.

This clonotype was counted between two and nine times. The chain carries TRBV9 and TRBJ2-7; no firm D call. V was clipped by 4 bases and J by 3 bases, with 14 bases between them. CDR1 and CDR2 from the germline V gene are SGDLS and YYNGEE. The CDR3 spans 14 residues. CDR3 nucleotides: TGTGCCAGCAGCCCTACCTTGGATAGCTACGAGCAGTACTTC. Translated: CASSPTLDSYEQYF.

There are a few counts of this clonotype. V is TRBV24-1 and J is TRBJ1-1; TRBD1 matches 9 bases. The J segment lost 6 bases and the V segment lost 4 bases, leaving 5 bases of the junction unmatched. The CDR3 extends over 14 amino acids. The germline gives CDR1 KGHDR, CDR2 SFDVKD. The CDR3 reads CATSEGQGSSEAFF. CDR3 DNA: TGTGCCACCAGTGAGGGACAGGGAAGTTCTGAAGCTTTCTTT.

The chain combines TRBV6-5 with TRBJ2-7; 11 bases fit TRBD2. Germline CDR1 and CDR2: MNHEY and SVGAGI. Trimming at V came to 6 bases and at J to 7 bases, leaving 17 bases not matched to a gene. The CDR3 extends over 17 amino acids. This CDR3 reads CASSPRKVLAGAQEQYF. The CDR3 nucleotides are TGTGCCAGCAGCCCTCGCAAAGTACTAGCGGGAGCTCAGGAGCAGTACTTC.